The TCR beta chain described here comes from a study of shared clonotypes between healthy human individuals. Sorted-subset replicate PCRs used around 200 ng of genomic DNA. This amount corresponded to 33,000 or so T cell genomes. TCRdb's table, derived via immunoSEQ multiplex PCR, lists solely in-frame clones and lacks some. Altogether approximately 530,000 clones are present, roughly 95% being singletons, with the ten largest covering approximately 0.062%. The authors divided CD4+ cells into CD45RA+ naive and CD45RA-negative memory subsets. Sequenced: naive CD4+ T cells sorted from blood. Subset noted: CD45RA+ positively selected. The source is a woman aged 25 to 39 in good health.

CDR3: CASSLRTGGYEQYF. DNA of the CDR3: TGTGCCAGCTCCCTCCGGACAGGGGGCTACGAGCAGTACTTC. V is TRBV18 and J is TRBJ2-7, with 10 positions matching TRBD1. CDR3 length: 14 amino acids. CDR1 and CDR2 from the germline V gene are KGHSH and LQKENI. V lost 6 bases, J lost 3 bases, and 5 bases stayed unmatched. Full variable domain (missing parts from reference TRBV18 and TRBJ2-7): NAGVMQNPRHLVRRRGQEARLRCSPMKGHSHVYWYRQLPEEGLKFMVYLQKENIIDESGMPKERFSAEFPKEGPSILRIQQVVRGDSAAYFCASSLRTGGYEQYFGPGTRLTVT.